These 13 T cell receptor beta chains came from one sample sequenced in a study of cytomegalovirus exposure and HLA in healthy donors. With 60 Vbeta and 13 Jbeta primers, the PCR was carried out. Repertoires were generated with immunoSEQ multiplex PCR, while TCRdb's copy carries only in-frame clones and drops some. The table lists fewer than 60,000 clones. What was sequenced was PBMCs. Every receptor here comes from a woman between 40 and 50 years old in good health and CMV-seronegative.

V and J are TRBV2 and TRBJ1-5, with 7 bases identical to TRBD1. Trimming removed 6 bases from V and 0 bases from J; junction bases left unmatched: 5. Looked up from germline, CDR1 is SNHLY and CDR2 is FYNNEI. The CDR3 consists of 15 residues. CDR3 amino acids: CASSEQGFSNQPQHF. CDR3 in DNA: TGTGCCAGCAGCGAACAGGGGTTTAGCAATCAGCCCCAGCATTTT.

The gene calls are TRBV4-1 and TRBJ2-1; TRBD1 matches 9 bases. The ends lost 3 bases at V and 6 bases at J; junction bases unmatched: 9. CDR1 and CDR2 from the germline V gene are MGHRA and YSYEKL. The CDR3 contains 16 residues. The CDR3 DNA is TGCGCCAGCAGCCACCCGGACAGGGGCCCGATCAATGAGCAGTTCTTC. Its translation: CASSHPDRGPINEQFF.

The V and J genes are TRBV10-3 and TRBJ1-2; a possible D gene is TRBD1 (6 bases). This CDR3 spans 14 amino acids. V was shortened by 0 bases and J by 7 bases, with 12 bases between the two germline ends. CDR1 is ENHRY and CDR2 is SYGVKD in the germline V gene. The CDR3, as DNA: TGTGCCATCAGTGAGTCAACAGGGCCGATTGGCTACACCTTC. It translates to CAISESTGPIGYTF.

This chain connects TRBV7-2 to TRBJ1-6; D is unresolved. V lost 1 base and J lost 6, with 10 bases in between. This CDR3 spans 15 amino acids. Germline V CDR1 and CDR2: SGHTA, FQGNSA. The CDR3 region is CASSLVGPPNSPLHF. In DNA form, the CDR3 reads TGTGCCAGCAGCTTAGTTGGCCCTCCTAATTCACCCCTCCACTTT.

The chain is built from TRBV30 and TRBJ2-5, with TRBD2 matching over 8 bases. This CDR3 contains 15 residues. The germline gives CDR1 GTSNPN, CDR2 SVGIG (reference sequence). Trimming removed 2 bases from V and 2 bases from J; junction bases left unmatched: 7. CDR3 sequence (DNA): TGTGCCTGGAGTATCGGACTAGCTAGGCAAGAGACCCAGTACTTC. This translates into CAWSIGLARQETQYF.

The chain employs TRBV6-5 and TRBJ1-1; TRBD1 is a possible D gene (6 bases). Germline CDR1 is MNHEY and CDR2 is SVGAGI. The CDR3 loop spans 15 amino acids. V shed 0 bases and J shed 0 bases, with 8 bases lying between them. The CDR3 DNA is TGTGCCAGCAGTTACTCACAGGGCATGAACACTGAAGCTTTCTTT. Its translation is CASSYSQGMNTEAFF.

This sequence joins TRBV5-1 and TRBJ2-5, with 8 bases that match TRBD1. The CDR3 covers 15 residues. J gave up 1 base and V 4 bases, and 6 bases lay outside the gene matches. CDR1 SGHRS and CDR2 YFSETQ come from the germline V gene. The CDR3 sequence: CASSTQQGGQETQYF. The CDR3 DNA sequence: TGCGCCAGCAGCACACAACAGGGGGGCCAAGAGACCCAGTACTTC.

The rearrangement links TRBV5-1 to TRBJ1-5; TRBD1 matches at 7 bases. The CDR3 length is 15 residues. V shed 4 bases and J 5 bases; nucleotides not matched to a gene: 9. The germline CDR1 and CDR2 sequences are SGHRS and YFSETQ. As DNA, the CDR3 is TGCGCCAGCAGCCCCTCGACAGGGTTTTATCAGCCCCAGCATTTT. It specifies CASSPSTGFYQPQHF.

Written as DNA, the CDR3 is TGTGCCAGCTCACCAGGGACAGGGGACTATGGCTACACCTTC. It encodes CASSPGTGDYGYTF. J is TRBJ1-2 and V is TRBV18; 10 nucleotides align to TRBD1. The CDR3 spans 14 residues. V gave up 2 bases and J gave up 3 bases; unmatched junction bases: 0. Germline loops: CDR1 KGHSH, CDR2 LQKENI.

CDR3 loop: CASSEARGENTIYF. In DNA, the CDR3 is TGTGCCAGCAGTGAAGCGCGGGGGGAAAACACCATATATTTT. V and J are TRBV6-1 and TRBJ1-3, with a tentative D call TRBD1 (5 bases). The CDR3 is 14 residues long. Trimming removed 0 bases from V and 6 bases from J, with 9 bases in between. Germline loops: CDR1 MNHNS, CDR2 SASEGT.

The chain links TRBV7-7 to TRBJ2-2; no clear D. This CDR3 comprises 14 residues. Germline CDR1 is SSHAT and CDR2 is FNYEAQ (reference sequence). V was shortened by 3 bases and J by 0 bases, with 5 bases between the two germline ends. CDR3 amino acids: CASSFLANTGELFF. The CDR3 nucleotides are TGTGCCAGCAGCTTTCTCGCGAACACCGGGGAGCTGTTTTTT.

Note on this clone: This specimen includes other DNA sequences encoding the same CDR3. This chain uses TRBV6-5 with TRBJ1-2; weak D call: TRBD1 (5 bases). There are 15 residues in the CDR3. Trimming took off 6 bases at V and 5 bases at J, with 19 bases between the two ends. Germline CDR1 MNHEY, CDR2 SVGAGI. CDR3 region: CASRGAGRFNYGYTF. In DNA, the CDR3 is TGTGCCAGCAGAGGGGCCGGAAGGTTCAATTATGGCTACACCTTC.

The CDR3 region is CASSQEGTSGDYEQYF. Here the CDR3 DNA reads TGCGCCAGCAGCCAAGAAGGGACTAGCGGAGACTACGAGCAGTACTTC. The chain links TRBV4-3 to TRBJ2-7; 11 bases line up with TRBD2. CDR1 and CDR2 (germline): LGHNA, YSLEER. Losses at the gene ends were 0 bases for V and 3 bases for J; bases not matched to a gene: 4. The length of the CDR3 is 16 residues.